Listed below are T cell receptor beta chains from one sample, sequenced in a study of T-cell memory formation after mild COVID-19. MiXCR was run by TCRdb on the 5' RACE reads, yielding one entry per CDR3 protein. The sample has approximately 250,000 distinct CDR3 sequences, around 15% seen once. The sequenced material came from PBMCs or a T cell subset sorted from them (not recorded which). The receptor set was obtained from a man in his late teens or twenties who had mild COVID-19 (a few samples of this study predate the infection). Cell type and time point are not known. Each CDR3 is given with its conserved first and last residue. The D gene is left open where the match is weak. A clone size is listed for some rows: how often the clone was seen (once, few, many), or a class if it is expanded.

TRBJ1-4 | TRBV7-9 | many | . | TGTGCCAGCAGCTCCTCAGGGAGTGAAAAACTGTTTTTT | CASSSSGSEKLFF
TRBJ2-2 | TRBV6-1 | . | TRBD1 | TGTGCCACCGGGACAGATAACACCGGGGAGCTGTTTTTT | CATGTDNTGELFF
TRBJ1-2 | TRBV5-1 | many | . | TGCGCCAGCAGCTTGGATCAAAACTATGGCTACACCTTC | CASSLDQNYGYTF
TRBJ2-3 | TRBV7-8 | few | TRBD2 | TGTGCCAGCAGCCCCCGAGCTCTCTTGGCGGGGGGATACACAGATACGCAGTATTTT | CASSPRALLAGGYTDTQYF
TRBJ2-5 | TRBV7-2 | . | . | TGTGCCAGCAGCTTATGGGGGCAGAGAGAGACCCAGTACTTC | CASSLWGQRETQYF
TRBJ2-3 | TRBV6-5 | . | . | TGTGCCAGCAGTTACACCTTCACAGATACGCAGTATTTT | CASSYTFTDTQYF
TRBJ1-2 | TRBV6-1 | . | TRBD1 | TGTGCCAGCAGTGCCCCGGGACAGGGGCACTATGGCTACACCTTC | CASSAPGQGHYGYTF
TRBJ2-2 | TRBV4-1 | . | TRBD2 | TGCGCCAGCAGCCCCCCCGGGGGGACTAGCGTCGCAGGAGAGCTGTTTTTT | CASSPPGGTSVAGELFF
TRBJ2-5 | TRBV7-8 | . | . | TGTGCCAGCAGCTTAGCGACGGGGAGCGAGACCCAGTACTTC | CASSLATGSETQYF
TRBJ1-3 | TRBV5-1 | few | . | TGCGCCAGCAGCTTGGACGGCCTCTCTGGAAACACCATATATTTT | CASSLDGLSGNTIYF
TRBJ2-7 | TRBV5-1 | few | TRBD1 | TGCGCCAGCAGCTTGGAACAGGGGGAAAACTACGAGCAGTACTTC | CASSLEQGENYEQYF
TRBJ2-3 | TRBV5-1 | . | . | TGCGCCAGCAGCTTGGTTCTCGAAGATACGCAGTATTTT | CASSLVLEDTQYF
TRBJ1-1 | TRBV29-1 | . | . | TGCAGCGTTGGCAGGGGAGGAAACACTGAAGCTTTCTTT | CSVGRGGNTEAFF
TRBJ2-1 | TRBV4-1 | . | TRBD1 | TGCGCCAGCAGCCTGTTAAACAGGGGCGATGAGCAGTTCTTC | CASSLLNRGDEQFF
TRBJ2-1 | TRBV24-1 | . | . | TGTGCCACCAGTGATCCCCGGAATGAGCAGTTCTTC | CATSDPRNEQFF
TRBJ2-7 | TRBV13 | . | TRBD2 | TGTGCCAGCAGCTTGTTCGGCGGGACTAACTCCTACGAGCAGTACTTC | CASSLFGGTNSYEQYF
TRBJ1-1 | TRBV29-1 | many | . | TGCAGCGTTGTCTGGTCCACTGAAGCTTTCTTT | CSVVWSTEAFF
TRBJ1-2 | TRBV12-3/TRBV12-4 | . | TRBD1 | TGTGCCAGCAGTGCAGGACAGGGGGCAAATGGCTACACCTTC | CASSAGQGANGYTF
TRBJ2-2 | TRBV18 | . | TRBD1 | TGTGCCAGCTCACCCCAGGACAGGGTTTGGACCGGGGAGCTGTTTTTT | CASSPQDRVWTGELFF
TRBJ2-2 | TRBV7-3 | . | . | TGTGCCAGCAGCTTAAGCCAAGCGAACACCGGGGAGCTGTTTTTT | CASSLSQANTGELFF